Detailed here is one T cell receptor beta chain. Its matching antigen is unknown. This record belongs to a study of CD8+CD57+ T cells in acquired aplastic anemia. About the research overall: On average, sorted CD4+ and CD8+ cells gave approximately 3.5 ug of DNA. Points from the study as a whole: Patients and controls had in common approximately 28 CD8+ CDR3 sequences.

Patients who underwent sequencing had shown CD8+CD57+ cell expansion by flow cytometry. Genomic DNA acted as the template from which TCR beta VDJ combination and CDR3 sequence profiling were carried out. A single record per CDR3 protein comes from TCRdb applying MiXCR to the reads. Of 170,000 or so distinct CDR3 sequences in the sample, 55% to 65% were seen once. The CDR3 contains 13 residues. V was trimmed by 3 bases and J by 4 bases, leaving 12 bases between them. Germline values: CDR1 DFQATT, CDR2 SNEGSKA (reference sequence). Material for sequencing was sorted CD4+, CD8+, or CD8+CD57+ T cells (not recorded which) from PBMCs. V is TRBV20-1 and J is TRBJ1-2; D call uncertain. The sequence was obtained from a human donor with aplastic anemia. The CDR3 spells CSASGWYSYGYTF. The CDR3 DNA is TGCAGTGCTAGCGGCTGGTACTCCTATGGCTACACCTTC.